The 12 T cell receptor beta chains below were found in one sample sequenced in a study of blood T cell repertoires in COVID-19. TCRdb's table, derived via immunoSEQ multiplex PCR, lists solely in-frame clones and lacks some. The table records around 130,000 clones, just under 85% of them present only once. The sequenced sample was peripheral blood. The receptors were sampled from a woman aged 45-60 years with acute or convalescent COVID-19.

The V and J genes are TRBV3-1 (or the pseudogene TRBV3-2) and TRBJ1-6; TRBD1 might be the D (5 bases). Trimming removed 4 bases from V and 6 bases from J, with 16 bases in between. This CDR3 is 16 amino acids long. Germline V gene data show CDR1 as LGHDT and CDR2 as YNNKEL (reference sequence). This CDR3 is CASSPPHFGANSPLHF. The CDR3 nucleotides are TGTGCCAGCAGCCCTCCCCATTTTGGGGCTAATTCACCCCTCCACTTT.

The chain links TRBV4-2 to TRBJ1-4; D remains ambiguous. V lost 3 bases and J 5 bases, leaving 7 bases between the germline ends. This CDR3 contains 13 residues. Germline assignment: CDR1 LGHNA and CDR2 YNFKEQ. CDR3 in amino acids: CASSHPRNEKLFF. CDR3 nucleotides: TGTGCCAGCAGCCACCCGCGGAATGAAAAACTGTTTTTT.

This chain links TRBV28 with TRBJ2-2, with D perhaps matching TRBD1 (6 bases). The CDR3 length is 13 residues. V shed 6 bases and J shed 5 bases, with 10 bases lying between them. Germline CDR1 MDHEN, CDR2 SYDVKM. The CDR3 DNA reads TGTGCCAGCAGCCCTGGACAGACCGGGGAGCTGTTTTTT. Amino acid sequence: CASSPGQTGELFF. The variable domain in full, completed from reference TRBV28 and TRBJ2-2, reads DVKVTQSSRYLVKRTGEKVFLECVQDMDHENMFWYRQDPGLGLRLIYFSYDVKMKEKGDIPEGYSVSREKKERFSLILESASTNQTSMYLCASSPGQTGELFFGEGSRLTVL.

This clone was recorded once. The chain recombines TRBV6-1 with TRBJ2-2; 14 bases match TRBD2. The CDR3 has 15 amino acids. V was clipped by 11 bases and J by 3 bases; unmatched bases: 5. The germline gives CDR1 MNHNS, CDR2 SASEGT. The CDR3 region is CASKGLAGDTGELFF. CDR3 DNA: TGTGCCTCTAAGGGACTAGCGGGGGACACCGGGGAGCTGTTTTTT.

The rearrangement links TRBV4-1 to TRBJ1-4; TRBD1 matches 9 bases. The V and J ends lost 2 bases and 10 bases, in that order; junction bases with no gene match: 8. Germline V gene data show CDR1 as MGHRA and CDR2 as YSYEKL. The length of the CDR3 is 15 residues. Here the CDR3 reads CASSQPGTGIGKLFF. The CDR3 nucleotides read TGCGCCAGCAGCCAACCTGGGACAGGGATCGGAAAACTGTTTTTT.

This chain joins TRBV5-5 and TRBJ2-6; 9 bases line up with TRBD1. V was pared by 3 bases and J by 2 bases, with 3 bases of the junction left unmatched. The CDR3 spans 16 residues. Germline V gene sequence: CDR1 SGHKS, CDR2 YYEKEE (reference sequence). As DNA, the CDR3 is TGTGCCAGCAGCTCGAGACAGGGGGCTGGGGCCAACGTCCTGACTTTC. Protein sequence: CASSSRQGAGANVLTF.

This chain links TRBV2 with TRBJ1-2, with D possibly being TRBD1 (5 bases). Germline loops: CDR1 SNHLY, CDR2 FYNNEI. V lost 6 bases and J 5 bases, leaving 22 bases between the germline ends. This CDR3 is 16 amino acids long. Here the CDR3 reads CASRGTIVGLMYGYTF. The CDR3 bases are TGTGCCAGCAGGGGTACTATAGTGGGACTGATGTATGGCTACACCTTC.

The chain carries TRBV12-5 and TRBJ1-2, with D possibly TRBD1 on 6 matching bases. The CDR3 has 13 amino acids. Germline V CDR1 and CDR2: LGHNT, FRNRAP. V was clipped by 2 bases and J by 8 bases, with 12 bases between them. In DNA, the CDR3 is TGTGCTAGTGGTTTGTTTCGACAGGAGGGCTACACCTTC. This codes for CASGLFRQEGYTF. Variable domain in full (rest from reference TRBV12-5 and TRBJ1-2): DARVTQTPRHKVTEMGQEVTMRCQPILGHNTVFWYRQTMMQGLELLAYFRNRAPLDDSGMPKDRFSAEMPDATLATLKIQPSEPRDSAVYFCASGLFRQEGYTFGSGTRLTVV.

In its sample, this clone was seen a few times. The chain is built from TRBV7-2 and TRBJ2-7, with TRBD1 identical over 7 bases. The CDR3 spans 13 residues. Looked up from germline, CDR1 is SGHTA and CDR2 is FQGNSA. V shed 0 bases and J 7 bases; nucleotides not matched to a gene: 3. The CDR3 bases are TGTGCCAGCAGCTTAGCCCAGGGGGAGGAGCAGTACTTC. It translates to CASSLAQGEEQYF.

This clone was recorded only once. The rearrangement links TRBV19 to TRBJ2-7; 7 bases are a match to TRBD1. The CDR3 contains 15 residues. V dropped 3 bases and J dropped 3; count of bases not matched to a gene: 8. Germline V gene data show CDR1 as LNHDA and CDR2 as SQIVND (reference sequence). CDR3 amino acids: CASSISSGQSYEQYF. DNA of the CDR3: TGTGCCAGTAGTATCTCTTCGGGACAGAGCTACGAGCAGTACTTC.

This clone was picked up a small number of times. This CDR3 is also generated by other DNA sequences in the sample. The J gene is TRBJ1-1, the V gene TRBV6-5; TRBD1 might be the D (5 bases). Deletions cut 6 bases from V and 2 bases from J, with 10 bases between. Germline-derived CDR1 and CDR2 are MNHEY and SVGAGI. This CDR3 is built from 13 residues. This chain's CDR3 is CASSQTVNTEAFF. The CDR3 nucleotides are TGTGCCAGCAGCCAGACAGTAAACACTGAAGCTTTCTTT.

The gene calls are TRBV18 and TRBJ2-2, with D possibly matching TRBD1 (5 bases). Between the trimmed V and J ends, which lost 6 bases and 2 bases, there was a span of 13 bases. This CDR3 comprises 15 residues. Germline values: CDR1 KGHSH, CDR2 LQKENI. The CDR3 region is CASSLDISNTGELFF. CDR3 bases: TGTGCCAGCTCGCTGGACATCTCCAACACCGGGGAGCTGTTTTTT.